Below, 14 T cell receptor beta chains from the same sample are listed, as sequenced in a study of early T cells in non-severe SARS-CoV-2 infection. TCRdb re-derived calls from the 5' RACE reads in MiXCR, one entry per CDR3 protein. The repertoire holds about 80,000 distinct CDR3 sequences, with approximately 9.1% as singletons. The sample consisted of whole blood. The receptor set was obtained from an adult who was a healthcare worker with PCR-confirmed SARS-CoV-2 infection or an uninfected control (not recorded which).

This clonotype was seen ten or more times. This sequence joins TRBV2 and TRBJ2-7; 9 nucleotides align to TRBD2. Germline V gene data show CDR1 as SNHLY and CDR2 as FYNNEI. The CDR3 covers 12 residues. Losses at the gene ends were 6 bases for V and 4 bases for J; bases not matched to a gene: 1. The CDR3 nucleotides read TGTGCCAGCAGGCGGGAGGGGTACGAGCAGTACTTC. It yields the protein CASRREGYEQYF.

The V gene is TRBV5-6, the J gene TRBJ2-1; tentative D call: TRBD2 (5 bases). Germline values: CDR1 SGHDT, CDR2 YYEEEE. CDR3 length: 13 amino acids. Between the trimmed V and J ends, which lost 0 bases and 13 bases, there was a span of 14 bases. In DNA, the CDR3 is TGTGCCAGCAGCTTGGAATCAGGAAGCGGCCAGTTCTTC. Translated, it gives CASSLESGSGQFF.

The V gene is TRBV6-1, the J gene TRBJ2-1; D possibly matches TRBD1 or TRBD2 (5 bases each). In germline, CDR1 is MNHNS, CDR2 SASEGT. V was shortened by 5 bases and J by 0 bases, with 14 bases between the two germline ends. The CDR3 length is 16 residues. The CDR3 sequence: CASSKTRDASYNEQFF. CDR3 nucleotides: TGTGCCAGCAGTAAGACACGGGACGCCTCCTACAATGAGCAGTTCTTC.

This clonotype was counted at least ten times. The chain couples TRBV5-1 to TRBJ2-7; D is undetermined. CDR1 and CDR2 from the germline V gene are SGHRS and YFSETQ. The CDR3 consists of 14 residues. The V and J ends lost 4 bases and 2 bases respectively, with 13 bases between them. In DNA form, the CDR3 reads TGCGCCAGCAGCCAGGCCAGATCAACCTACGAGCAGTACTTC. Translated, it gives CASSQARSTYEQYF.

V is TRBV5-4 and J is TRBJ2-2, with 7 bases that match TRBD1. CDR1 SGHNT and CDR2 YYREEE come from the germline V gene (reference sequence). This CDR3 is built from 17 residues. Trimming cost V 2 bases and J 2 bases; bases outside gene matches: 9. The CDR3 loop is CASSLTSGTANTGELFF. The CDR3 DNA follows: TGTGCCAGCAGCTTAACCTCCGGGACAGCCAACACCGGGGAGCTGTTTTTT. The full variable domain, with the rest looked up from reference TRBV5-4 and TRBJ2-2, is ETGVTQSPTHLIKTRGQQVTLRCSSQSGHNTVSWYQQALGQGPQFIFQYYREEENGRGNFPPRFSGLQFPNYSSELNVNALELDDSALYLCASSLTSGTANTGELFFGEGSRLTVL.

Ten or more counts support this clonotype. The CDR3 sequence: CASTKGQAALHEKLFF. As DNA, the CDR3 is TGTGCCAGCACAAAAGGACAGGCTGCGCTTCATGAAAAACTGTTTTTT. The genes are TRBV6-2 or TRBV6-3 and TRBJ1-4; 7 nucleotides match TRBD1. This CDR3 is 16 amino acids long. Germline assignment: CDR1 MNHEY and CDR2 SVGEGT. Germline trimming cut 7 bases from V and 6 bases from J; bases unmatched to any gene: 14.

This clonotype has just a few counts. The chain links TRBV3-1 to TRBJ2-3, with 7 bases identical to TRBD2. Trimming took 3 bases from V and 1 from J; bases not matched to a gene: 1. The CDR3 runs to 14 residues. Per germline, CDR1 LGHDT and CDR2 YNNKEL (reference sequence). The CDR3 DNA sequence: TGTGCCAGCAGCCACCTAGCGGGCACAGATACGCAGTATTTT. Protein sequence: CASSHLAGTDTQYF.

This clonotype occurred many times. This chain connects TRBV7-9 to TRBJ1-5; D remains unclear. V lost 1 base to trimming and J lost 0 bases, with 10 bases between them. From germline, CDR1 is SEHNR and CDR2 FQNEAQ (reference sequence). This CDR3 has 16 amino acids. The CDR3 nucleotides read TGTGCCAGCAGCTTAGAGGTGGCGGCTAGCAATCAGCCCCAGCATTTT. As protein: CASSLEVAASNQPQHF.

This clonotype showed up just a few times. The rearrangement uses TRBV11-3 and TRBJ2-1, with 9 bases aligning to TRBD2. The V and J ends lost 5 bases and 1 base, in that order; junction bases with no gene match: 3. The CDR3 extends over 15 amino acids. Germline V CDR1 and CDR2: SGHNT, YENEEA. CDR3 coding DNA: TGTGCCAGCAGCCCTAGCGGGATGTCCTACAATGAGCAGTTCTTC. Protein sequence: CASSPSGMSYNEQFF.

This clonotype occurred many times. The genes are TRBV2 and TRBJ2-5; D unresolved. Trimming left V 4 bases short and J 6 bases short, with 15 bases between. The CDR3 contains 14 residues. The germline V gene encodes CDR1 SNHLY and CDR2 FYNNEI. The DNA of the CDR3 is TGTGCCAGCAGTGCCGCGACGGTTCGGAAGACCCAGTACTTC. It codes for CASSAATVRKTQYF.

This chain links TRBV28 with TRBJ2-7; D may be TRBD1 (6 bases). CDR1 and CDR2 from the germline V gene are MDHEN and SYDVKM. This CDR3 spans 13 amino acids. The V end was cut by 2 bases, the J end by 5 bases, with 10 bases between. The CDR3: CASSLIEGDEQYF. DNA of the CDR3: TGTGCCAGCAGTTTAATCGAGGGGGACGAGCAGTACTTC.

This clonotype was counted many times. DNA for the CDR3: TGCGCCTCACGAAAGGGGAGTAACACCGGGGAGCTGTTTTTT. It yields the protein CASRKGSNTGELFF. This rearrangement joins TRBV5-1 to TRBJ2-2; D is perhaps TRBD1 or TRBD2 (5 bases each). The CDR3 loop spans 14 amino acids. V was shortened by 10 bases and J by 2 bases, with 15 bases between the two germline ends. Germline assignment: CDR1 SGHRS and CDR2 YFSETQ.

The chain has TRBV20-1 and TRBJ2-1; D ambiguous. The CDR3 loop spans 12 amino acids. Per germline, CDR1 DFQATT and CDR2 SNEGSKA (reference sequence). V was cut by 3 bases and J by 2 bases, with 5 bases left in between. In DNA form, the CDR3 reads TGCAGTGCTAGCGGGCCCTACAATGAGCAGTTCTTC. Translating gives CSASGPYNEQFF.

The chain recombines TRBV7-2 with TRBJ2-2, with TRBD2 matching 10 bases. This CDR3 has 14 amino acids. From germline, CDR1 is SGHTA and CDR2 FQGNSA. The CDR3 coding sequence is TGTGCTTCAGCGGGAGGGGCGAACACCGGGGAGCTGTTTTTT. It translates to CASAGGANTGELFF.